This T cell receptor (beta chain) came from a study of blood T cells in healthy people across ages. A second PCR, run for roughly 7 to 12 cycles, used a sample-barcoded 5' primer plus a J-beta primer mix. Each cDNA molecule was tagged by a template-switch adaptor with 12 random nucleotides. TCRdb used MiXCR to reprocess the 5' RACE reads, holding one entry per CDR3 protein. The sample holds some 760,000 distinct CDR3 sequences; around a quarter are singletons and the top ten take 9.4%. Study findings and constraints: Comparison with aged donors showed that long-lived donors had more naive CD4+ cells and higher diversity. Investigators viewed diversity estimates from one million T cells as underestimates, the study reported.

For this clonotype: The antigen is unknown.

The V gene's germline CDR1 is MNHNS and CDR2 SASEGT. The CDR3 totals 15 residues. The sample was also linked to a second study, of T cells of mothers and their children. That report adds: All RNA that had been extracted was used for cDNA synthesis at about 1.5 ug per 15 ul.

Sequenced input: blood. This TCR was sampled from a boy aged 5 to 17 in good health. The chain carries TRBV6-1 and TRBJ2-7; 7 positions agree with TRBD2. Gene TRBJ2-5 matches the end of the DNA better, so the J call may be wrong. This CDR3 reads CASSEIAGREKTQYF. Written as DNA, the CDR3 is TGTGCCAGCAGTGAAATAGCAGGGAGGGAAAAGACCCAGTACTTC.